This passage covers 31 T cell receptor beta chains from one sample sequenced in a study of control samples from healthy donors and cancer patients. The table came from immunoSEQ multiplex PCR; TCRdb's copy has only in-frame clones and leaves some out. The sample carries about 170,000 clones, roughly 91% recorded once. Sequenced material: blood. These receptors originate from a woman in her twenties or thirties in good health.

The chain combines TRBV9 with TRBJ1-2; D gene unclear. The CDR3 runs 13 residues. V gave up 4 bases and J gave up 4 bases, with 11 bases separating them. The germline CDR1 and CDR2 sequences are SGDLS and YYNGEE. The CDR3 here is CASSPQTGYGYTF. In nucleotides, the CDR3 is TGTGCCAGCAGCCCCCAGACGGGCTATGGCTACACCTTC.

This clone was observed a single time. The rearrangement joins TRBV7-9 to TRBJ2-2, with D perhaps matching TRBD2 (6 bases). Per germline, CDR1 SEHNR and CDR2 FQNEAQ (reference sequence). This CDR3 region has 13 residues. Trimming cost V 4 bases and J 5 bases, with 8 bases left between them. This chain's CDR3 is CASSWDSTGELFF. The CDR3, as DNA: TGTGCCAGCAGCTGGGACTCGACCGGGGAGCTGTTTTTT.

In its sample, this clone was seen once. This rearrangement joins TRBV5-1 to TRBJ1-4; no reliable D call. This CDR3 region has 16 residues. Germline-derived CDR1 and CDR2 are SGHRS and YFSETQ. Trimming took off 0 bases at V and 2 bases at J, with 11 bases between the two ends. The chain's CDR3 is CASSLGSTGTNEKLFF. DNA of the CDR3: TGCGCCAGCAGCTTGGGCTCGACGGGTACTAATGAAAAACTGTTTTTT.

This clone has just one count. The chain joins TRBV4-1 to TRBJ2-3, with D maybe TRBD1 (6 bases). The CDR3 contains 13 residues. Germline V gene data show CDR1 as MGHRA and CDR2 as YSYEKL. The V gene lost 3 bases and the J gene lost 5 bases, with 9 bases spanning the gap. In nucleotides, the CDR3 is TGCGCCAGCAGCCAGGGGGCGGGAGATACGCAGTATTTT. This translates into CASSQGAGDTQYF.

The chain joins TRBV5-1 to TRBJ2-1, with 7 bases matching TRBD1. This CDR3 has 15 residues. Germline V gene data show CDR1 as SGHRS and CDR2 as YFSETQ. The V gene end was trimmed by 0 bases and the J gene end by 3 bases; junction bases not matched to a gene: 3. CDR3 amino acids: CASSLVGQRYNEQFF. CDR3 bases: TGCGCCAGCAGCTTGGTGGGACAGCGCTACAATGAGCAGTTCTTC.

This clone was detected once. V is TRBV5-1 and J is TRBJ2-3; D might be TRBD2 (6 bases). The CDR3 totals 13 residues. Trimming left V 3 bases short and J 3 bases short, with 8 bases between. Germline V gives CDR1 SGHRS, CDR2 YFSETQ. The CDR3 DNA reads TGCGCCAGCAGCTGGACTATGACAGATACGCAGTATTTT. This gives the protein CASSWTMTDTQYF.

For the CDR3, the DNA is TGTGCCAGCAGTTCCAGAAACTATGGCTACACCTTC. Protein: CASSSRNYGYTF. The chain uses TRBV12-3 or TRBV12-4 and TRBJ1-2; D not resolved. V lost 4 bases and J lost 2, with 5 bases in between. The CDR3 runs to 12 residues.

The chain recombines TRBV7-2 with TRBJ2-7; no firm D call. The CDR3 has 14 amino acids. Deletions cut 2 bases from V and 2 bases from J, with 10 bases between. Germline CDR1 is SGHTA and CDR2 is FQGNSA. The CDR3 DNA reads as TGTGCCAGCAGCTTATCGGGTCCCCCCTACGAGCAGTACTTC. This translates into CASSLSGPPYEQYF. Together with reference TRBV7-2 and TRBJ2-7, the CDR3 gives the full variable domain: GAGVSQSPSNKVTEKGKDVELRCDPISGHTALYWYRQSLGQGLEFLIYFQGNSAPDKSGLPSDRFSAERTGGSVSTLTIQRTQQEDSAVYLCASSLSGPPYEQYFGPGTRLTVT.

The chain combines TRBV4-1 with TRBJ1-3; D is unclear. The CDR3 totals 14 residues. Germline-derived CDR1 and CDR2 are MGHRA and YSYEKL. The ends were cut back, 1 base at V and 4 bases at J, with 8 bases in the middle. The CDR3 is CASSQGIGGNTIYF. In DNA, the CDR3 is TGCGCCAGCAGCCAAGGGATTGGGGGAAACACCATATATTTT.

In this sample, this clone turned up many times. This chain links TRBV7-2 with TRBJ2-7; 7 nucleotides agree with TRBD1. Germline V lookup: CDR1 SGHTA, CDR2 FQGNSA. The CDR3 has 14 amino acids. Unmatched junction bases numbered 8, after V lost 4 bases and J lost 5 bases. The CDR3 region is CASSSTGARDEQYF. The DNA for the CDR3 is TGTGCCAGCAGCTCAACAGGGGCACGAGACGAGCAGTACTTC.

The rearrangement uses TRBV4-1 and TRBJ2-3; tentative D call: TRBD1 (6 bases). The CDR3 length is 15 residues. Germline CDR1 is MGHRA and CDR2 is YSYEKL. V was trimmed by 5 bases and J by 2 bases, leaving 14 bases between them. The DNA for the CDR3 is TGCGCCAGCAGCTACTCAGGGGCGGACACAGATACGCAGTATTTT. It translates to CASSYSGADTDTQYF.

Concerning this clone: The sample carries other DNA sequences with the same CDR3. The genes are TRBV18 and TRBJ1-4; 9 nucleotides line up with TRBD1. The V gene end was trimmed by 2 bases and the J gene end by 5 bases; junction bases not matched to a gene: 0. The CDR3 runs 14 residues. CDR1 and CDR2 (germline): KGHSH, LQKENI. The CDR3 bases are TGTGCCAGCTCACCAGGGACAGGGAATGAAAAACTGTTTTTT. Its translation is CASSPGTGNEKLFF.

This chain connects TRBV6-5 to TRBJ1-2; D is possibly TRBD1 (6 bases). The CDR3 extends over 12 amino acids. CDR1 and CDR2 (germline): MNHEY, SVGAGI. Trimming pared 0 bases from V and 8 bases from J, leaving 7 bases between. The CDR3 DNA sequence: TGTGCCAGCAGTTACTCAGGGGGAGGCTACACCTTC. Amino acid sequence: CASSYSGGGYTF.

This chain uses TRBV9 with TRBJ1-1; the D gene is possibly TRBD1 (6 bases). CDR3 size: 15 residues. V dropped 0 bases and J dropped 5 bases, with 14 bases sitting between them. Germline V gene data show CDR1 as SGDLS and CDR2 as YYNGEE. CDR3 in DNA: TGTGCCAGCAGCGTAGTGTCAGGGGATGGAACTGAAGCTTTCTTT. Translation: CASSVVSGDGTEAFF.

The chain recombines TRBV7-6 with TRBJ1-4; perhaps TRBD1 as D (5 bases). This CDR3 is built from 15 residues. The germline V gene has CDR1 SGHVS and CDR2 FNYEAQ. V gave up 0 bases and J gave up 7 bases, with 12 bases separating them. The CDR3 region has the DNA TGTGCCAGCAGCTTAGCGAGGGGAGTGGGTGAAAAACTGTTTTTT. This sequence encodes CASSLARGVGEKLFF.

This chain uses TRBV18 with TRBJ2-5; 8 bases match TRBD2. Trimming at V came to 3 bases and at J to 0 bases, leaving 6 bases not matched to a gene. The CDR3 is made up of 16 amino acids. Germline V lookup: CDR1 KGHSH, CDR2 LQKENI. This CDR3 reads CASSPPGLGYQETQYF. In DNA form, the CDR3 reads TGTGCCAGCTCACCCCCGGGACTAGGCTACCAAGAGACCCAGTACTTC.

V usage is TRBV4-3 and J usage is TRBJ2-3, with TRBD2 matching 7 bases. Germline trimming cut 5 bases from V and 1 base from J; bases unmatched to any gene: 3. This CDR3 spans 14 amino acids. The germline V gene encodes CDR1 LGHNA and CDR2 YSLEER. The CDR3 loop reads CASSGGRGTDTQYF. In nucleotides, the CDR3 is TGCGCCAGCAGCGGGGGGAGGGGCACAGATACGCAGTATTTT.

The gene calls are TRBV19 and TRBJ1-2; D unclear. CDR1 is LNHDA, CDR2 SQIVND, per germline (reference sequence). The CDR3 has 14 amino acids. Trimming removed 3 bases at V and 0 bases at J, with 8 bases between. In DNA, the CDR3 is TGTGCCAGTAGTATGTACAGTGCTAACTATGGCTACACCTTC. It codes for CASSMYSANYGYTF.

This chain joins TRBV4-1 and TRBJ2-1, with D tentatively TRBD2 (6 bases). This CDR3 is 14 amino acids long. Germline-derived CDR1 and CDR2 are MGHRA and YSYEKL. Trimming removed 0 bases at V and 7 bases at J, with 10 bases between. The CDR3 protein is CASSQDKAGNEQFF. The CDR3 DNA sequence: TGCGCCAGCAGCCAAGATAAGGCGGGGAATGAGCAGTTCTTC.

The gene calls are TRBV3-1 (or the pseudogene TRBV3-2) and TRBJ1-5; D is possibly TRBD1 (6 bases). The V end lost 0 bases, the J end lost 1 base, and 13 bases lay between the germline ends. CDR3 length: 17 residues. The V gene's germline CDR1 is LGHDT and CDR2 YNNKEL (reference sequence). The DNA for the CDR3 is TGTGCCAGCAGCCAAGATCCGGGGGGGCTGAGCAATCAGCCCCAGCATTTT. It is translated as CASSQDPGGLSNQPQHF.

The rearrangement uses TRBV7-2 and TRBJ2-7; D is possibly TRBD1 or TRBD2 (6 bases each). Germline V CDR1 and CDR2: SGHTA, FQGNSA. V gave up 5 bases and J gave up 4 bases, with 9 bases separating them. This CDR3 has 12 residues. The CDR3 DNA follows: TGTGCCAGCAGCGGGGGGCGGTACGAGCAGTACTTC. Protein: CASSGGRYEQYF. Drawing the rest from reference TRBV7-2 and TRBJ2-7, the complete variable domain is GAGVSQSPSNKVTEKGKDVELRCDPISGHTALYWYRQSLGQGLEFLIYFQGNSAPDKSGLPSDRFSAERTGGSVSTLTIQRTQQEDSAVYLCASSGGRYEQYFGPGTRLTVT.

The V gene is TRBV6-1, the J gene TRBJ1-2; 9 bases align to TRBD1. Trimming cost V 3 bases and J 2 bases; bases outside gene matches: 1. Germline V lookup: CDR1 MNHNS, CDR2 SASEGT. This CDR3 has 14 amino acids. In DNA form, the CDR3 reads TGTGCCAGCAGTGAGGGACAGGGCAACTATGGCTACACCTTC. Translating it yields CASSEGQGNYGYTF.

The rearrangement links TRBV27 to TRBJ2-7, with D possibly TRBD2 on 6 matching bases. The germline V gene has CDR1 MNHEY and CDR2 SMNVEV (reference sequence). This CDR3 has 13 amino acids. The V and J ends lost 5 bases and 3 bases respectively, with 11 bases between them. CDR3 in DNA: TGTGCCAGCAGTCACGGTAGCGGCTACGAGCAGTACTTC. Protein: CASSHGSGYEQYF.

With respect to this clone: The same CDR3 also results from other DNA sequences found in this sample. This chain links TRBV6-5 with TRBJ1-2; D is possibly TRBD1 (5 bases). The CDR3 totals 11 residues. Between the trimmed V and J ends, which lost 7 bases and 2 bases, there was a span of 5 bases. CDR1 is MNHEY and CDR2 is SVGAGI in the germline V gene. The CDR3 DNA sequence: TGTGCCAGCACAGGGAACTATGGCTACACCTTC. Protein sequence: CASTGNYGYTF.

The chain combines TRBV4-1 with TRBJ1-3, with D perhaps TRBD1 (5 bases). V lost 1 base, J lost 0 bases, and 7 bases lay in between. Germline assignment: CDR1 MGHRA and CDR2 YSYEKL. The CDR3 totals 15 residues. The CDR3 is CASSQGDFSGNTIYF. CDR3 DNA sequence: TGCGCCAGCAGCCAAGGGGACTTCTCTGGAAACACCATATATTTT.

This chain uses TRBV11-2 with TRBJ1-6, with TRBD1 matching 7 bases. Per the germline V gene, CDR1 is SGHAT and CDR2 is FQNNGV. This CDR3 spans 16 amino acids. Trimming cost V 5 bases and J 0 bases; bases outside gene matches: 4. The CDR3 loop reads CASSVTGASYNSPLHF. The CDR3 bases are TGTGCCAGCAGCGTCACAGGGGCCTCCTATAATTCACCCCTCCACTTT.

This chain uses TRBV19 with TRBJ2-3; 15 nucleotides agree with TRBD2. The CDR3 consists of 17 residues. Losses at the gene ends were 4 bases for V and 1 base for J; bases not matched to a gene: 3. Germline loops: CDR1 LNHDA, CDR2 SQIVND (reference sequence). In DNA, the CDR3 is TGTGCCAGTAGTAGGACTAGCGGGGGGGCCGGCACAGATACGCAGTATTTT. This gives the protein CASSRTSGGAGTDTQYF.

This chain connects TRBV6-4 to TRBJ2-1; 7 bases are shared with TRBD2. In germline, CDR1 is MRHNA, CDR2 SNTAGT. V was clipped by 3 bases and J by 6 bases; unmatched bases: 5. This CDR3 has 14 residues. CDR3 bases: TGTGCCAGCAGTGAAGGACTAGAGGCCAATGAGCAGTTCTTC. Its translation: CASSEGLEANEQFF.

This chain joins TRBV27 and TRBJ1-2, with TRBD1 as a possible D gene (5 bases). This CDR3 is 13 amino acids long. Germline V CDR1 and CDR2: MNHEY, SMNVEV (reference sequence). V gave up 6 bases and J gave up 3 bases, with 11 bases separating them. The CDR3 loop is CASRPGPHYGYTF. For the CDR3, the DNA is TGTGCCAGCAGGCCGGGACCGCACTATGGCTACACCTTC.

The rearrangement uses TRBV7-9 and TRBJ1-3; a weak D match, TRBD1 (6 bases). Trimming left V 1 base short and J 3 bases short, with 10 bases between. This CDR3 has 15 residues. The germline CDR1 and CDR2 sequences are SEHNR and FQNEAQ (reference sequence). CDR3 bases: TGTGCCAGCAGCTTAGTTGGGGGGCGTGGAAACACCATATATTTT. Translating it yields CASSLVGGRGNTIYF.

This clone was observed a single time. V gene TRBV27 combines with J gene TRBJ2-5; tentative D call: TRBD2 (5 bases). The CDR3 covers 14 residues. The germline V and J ends were trimmed by 2 bases and 2 bases, with 9 bases remaining between them. Germline loops: CDR1 MNHEY, CDR2 SMNVEV (reference sequence). The CDR3 DNA is TGTGCCAGCAGTTTAGCGGGCAGACAAGAGACCCAGTACTTC. As protein: CASSLAGRQETQYF.